The following is a TCR beta chain sequence with its context. Antigen specificity is unknown. The data were taken from a study of Tregs in tolerant kidney transplant recipients. Broader study findings: Some patients' samples used different primers over time, so nucleotide sequences weren't comparable. Validation in larger populations is needed because few patients were studied. Tolerant patients' donor-specific Tregs expanded beyond overall Tregs, suggesting antigen-driven growth.

The nonmyeloablative bone marrow transplants came from related graft donors, with transient mixed chimerism. CD4+CD25+CD127- Tregs, CD4+CD25- non-Tregs, CD4 and CD8 cells were sorted. Generated by immunoSEQ multiplex PCR, the TCRdb table keeps only in-frame clones and is missing some. The sample includes 55,000 to 75,000 clones, 70% to 90% of them seen just once. Germline V lookup: CDR1 LNHDA, CDR2 SQIVND (reference sequence). V lost 1 base and J lost 4, with 2 bases in between. CDR3 size: 12 residues. The sequencing here drew on CD4+ T cells from blood (PBMCs), taken 6 months after the transplant. The V call is TRBV19, the J call TRBJ1-3, with no clear D. The TCR comes from a human patient who received a combined kidney and bone marrow transplant. A share of the T cells may be of graft donor origin. For the CDR3, the DNA is TGTGCCAGTAGTATAGTAGGAAACACCATATATTTT. It translates to CASSIVGNTIYF.